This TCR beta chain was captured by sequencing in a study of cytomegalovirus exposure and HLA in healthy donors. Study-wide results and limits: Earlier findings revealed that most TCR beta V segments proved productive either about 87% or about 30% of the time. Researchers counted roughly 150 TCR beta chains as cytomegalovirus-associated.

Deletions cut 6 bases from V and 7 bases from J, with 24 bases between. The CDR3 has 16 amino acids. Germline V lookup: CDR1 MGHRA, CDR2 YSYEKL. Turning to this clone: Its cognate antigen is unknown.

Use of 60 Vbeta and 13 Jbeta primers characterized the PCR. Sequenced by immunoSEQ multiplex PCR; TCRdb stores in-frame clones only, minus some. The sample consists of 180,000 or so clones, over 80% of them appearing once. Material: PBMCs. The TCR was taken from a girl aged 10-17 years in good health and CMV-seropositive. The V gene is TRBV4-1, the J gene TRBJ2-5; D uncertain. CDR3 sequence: CASRPLPASIPGTQYF. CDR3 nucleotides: TGCGCCAGCAGGCCTCTACCCGCTAGTATTCCCGGGACCCAGTACTTC.